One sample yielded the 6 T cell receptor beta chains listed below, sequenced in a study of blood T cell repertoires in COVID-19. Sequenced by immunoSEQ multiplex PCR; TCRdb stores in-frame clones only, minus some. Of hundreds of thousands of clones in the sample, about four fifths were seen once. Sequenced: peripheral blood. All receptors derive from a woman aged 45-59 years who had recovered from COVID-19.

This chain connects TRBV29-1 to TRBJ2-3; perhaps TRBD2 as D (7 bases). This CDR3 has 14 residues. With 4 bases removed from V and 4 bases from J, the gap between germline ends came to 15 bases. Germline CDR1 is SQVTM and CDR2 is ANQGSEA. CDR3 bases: TGCAGCGTTGGAGGGGGGGAGGCGGCAGATACGCAGTATTTT. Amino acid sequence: CSVGGGEAADTQYF.

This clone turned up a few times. CDR3 in amino acids: CASSLGAKETQYF. In DNA, the CDR3 is TGTGCCAGCAGCTTAGGGGCCAAAGAGACCCAGTACTTC. The V gene is TRBV7-9, the J gene TRBJ2-5; no clear D gene. The V end lost 1 base, the J end lost 3 bases, and 6 bases lay between the germline ends. This CDR3 has 13 amino acids. Looked up from germline, CDR1 is SEHNR and CDR2 is FQNEAQ (reference sequence).

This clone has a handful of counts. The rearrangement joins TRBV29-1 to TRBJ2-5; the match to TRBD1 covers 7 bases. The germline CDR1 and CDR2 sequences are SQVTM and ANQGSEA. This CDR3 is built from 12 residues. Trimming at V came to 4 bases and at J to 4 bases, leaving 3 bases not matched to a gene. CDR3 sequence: CSVVGGAETQYF. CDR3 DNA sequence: TGCAGCGTTGTAGGGGGCGCAGAGACCCAGTACTTC.

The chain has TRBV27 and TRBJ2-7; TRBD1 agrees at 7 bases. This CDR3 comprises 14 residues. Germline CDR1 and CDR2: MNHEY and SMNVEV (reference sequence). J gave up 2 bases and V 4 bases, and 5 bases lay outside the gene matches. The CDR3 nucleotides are TGTGCCAGCAGTTCCCTGGGACAGACCTACGAGCAGTACTTC. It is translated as CASSSLGQTYEQYF.

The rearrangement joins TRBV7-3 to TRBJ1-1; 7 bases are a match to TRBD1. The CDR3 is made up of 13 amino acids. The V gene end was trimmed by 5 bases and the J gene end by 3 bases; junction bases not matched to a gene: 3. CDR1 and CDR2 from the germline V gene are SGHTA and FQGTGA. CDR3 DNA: TGTGCCAGCAGCACCCAGGGGGACACTGAAGCTTTCTTT. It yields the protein CASSTQGDTEAFF.

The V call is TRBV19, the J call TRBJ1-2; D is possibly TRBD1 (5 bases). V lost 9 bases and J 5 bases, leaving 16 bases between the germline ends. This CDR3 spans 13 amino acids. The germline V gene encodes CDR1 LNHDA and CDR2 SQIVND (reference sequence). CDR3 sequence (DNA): TGTGCCAGCCGACAGTCCAGCCCTTATGGCTACACCTTC. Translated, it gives CASRQSSPYGYTF.